A single sample gave rise to the 10 T cell receptor beta chains below, sequenced in a study of a mutant IDH1 vaccine in newly diagnosed glioma. Time point here: baseline, week 1 (first vaccination visit). As for treatment: pre-vaccination baseline after standard-of-care therapy. Sequencing was performed with immunoSEQ multiplex PCR; in TCRdb, only in-frame clones are kept and a portion is missing. The top ten clones hold roughly 8.6% of a sample with about 34,000 clones, more than 70% of them seen once. This specimen consisted of peripheral blood mononuclear cells (PBMCs), obtained from a glioma patient treated with radiotherapy, temozolomide or both. These receptors originate from a man in his fifties or sixties with glioma. Some clones in this sample may be carry-over from other donors' samples.

The V gene is TRBV4-1, the J gene TRBJ2-2, with D possibly TRBD1 on 5 matching bases. Trimming shortened V by 3 bases and J by 1 base, and 12 bases separated the two germline ends. The CDR3 is 16 amino acids. CDR1 and CDR2 (germline): MGHRA, YSYEKL. CDR3 protein: CASSHQPGQNTGELFF. The DNA for the CDR3 is TGCGCCAGCAGCCACCAACCCGGACAGAACACCGGGGAGCTGTTTTTT.

The chain is built from TRBV5-1 and TRBJ2-7; TRBD1 matches 8 bases. J gave up 5 bases and V 4 bases, and 8 bases lay outside the gene matches. This CDR3 has 14 amino acids. The germline CDR1 and CDR2 sequences are SGHRS and YFSETQ. The CDR3 nucleotides are TGCGCCAGCAGCAAGGACAGGGTTGGGAACGAGCAGTACTTC. It yields the protein CASSKDRVGNEQYF.

Regarding this clone: At one of its ends the junction is not consistent with the germline gene, which may arise from a read error. This chain connects TRBV30 to TRBJ1-2; D not resolved. Germline V lookup: CDR1 GTSNPN, CDR2 SVGIG (reference sequence). The CDR3 loop spans 12 amino acids. Here the CDR3 reads CGWSVPPVGYTF. Written as DNA, the CDR3 is TGTGGCTGGAGTGTACCCCCGGTAGGCTACACCTTC.

The chain joins TRBV6-1 to TRBJ1-5; 9 bases agree with TRBD1. This CDR3 is built from 15 residues. Trimming removed 7 bases from V and 4 bases from J; junction bases left unmatched: 8. Germline V lookup: CDR1 MNHNS, CDR2 SASEGT. In DNA, the CDR3 is TGTGCCAGCACTCCGGACAGGGGCGGTAATCAGCCCCAGCATTTT. Translating it yields CASTPDRGGNQPQHF.

The genes are TRBV4-1 and TRBJ1-4; D ambiguous. The CDR3 extends over 14 amino acids. CDR1 is MGHRA, CDR2 YSYEKL, per germline. The V end was cut by 4 bases, the J end by 4 bases, with 10 bases between. The CDR3 nucleotides read TGCGCCAGCAGCCCACTCCAAGATAATGAAAAACTGTTTTTT. Protein: CASSPLQDNEKLFF.

This chain connects TRBV9 to TRBJ2-7; 7 nucleotides match TRBD1. The CDR3 contains 14 residues. The trim removed 0 bases at V and 5 bases at J, leaving 5 bases unmatched. From germline, CDR1 is SGDLS and CDR2 YYNGEE. CDR3 nucleotides: TGTGCCAGCAGCGTAGCCGGGACAGCTCACGAGCAGTACTTC. Translated, it gives CASSVAGTAHEQYF.

This clone came up once. V is TRBV6-5 and J is TRBJ2-1, with 7 bases matching TRBD1. Germline values: CDR1 MNHEY, CDR2 SVGAGI. The CDR3 consists of 11 residues. Trimming at V came to 6 bases and at J to 10 bases, leaving 3 bases not matched to a gene. The CDR3, as DNA: TGTGCCAGCAGATCACAGGGGGAGCAGTTCTTC. Amino acid sequence: CASRSQGEQFF.

This chain uses TRBV7-2 with TRBJ2-1; D possibly corresponds to TRBD1 (5 bases). The length of the CDR3 is 14 residues. Trimming pared 4 bases from V and 5 bases from J, leaving 12 bases between. The germline V gene has CDR1 SGHTA and CDR2 FQGNSA. In DNA, the CDR3 is TGTGCCAGCAGCTCGTCGTTCAGGGACAATGAGCAGTTCTTC. Translation gives CASSSSFRDNEQFF.

The chain uses TRBV27 and TRBJ1-6; no clear D gene. The CDR3 runs to 15 residues. Germline CDR1 and CDR2: MNHEY and SMNVEV (reference sequence). V lost 4 bases, J lost 7 bases, and 14 bases lay in between. The CDR3 sequence: CASSSGGAGNSPLHF. Written as DNA, the CDR3 is TGTGCCAGCAGTTCGGGAGGCGCGGGGAATTCACCCCTCCACTTT.

The chain has TRBV2 and TRBJ2-5, with D maybe TRBD2 (7 bases). Germline CDR1 SNHLY, CDR2 FYNNEI. Between the trimmed V and J ends, which lost 3 bases and 6 bases, there was a span of 20 bases. The CDR3 length is 16 residues. CDR3 DNA sequence: TGTGCCAGCAGTGAGGAAGGGGGGAGGGGTTGGAAGACCCAGTACTTC. It yields the protein CASSEEGGRGWKTQYF.